This T cell receptor beta chain derives from a study of blood T cell repertoires in COVID-19 (dated by TCRdb to the early 2020s). Describing the broader study: Samples from collaborators originated in the United States, Italy and Spain and spanned both the acute and convalescent phases of COVID-19. Deeply sampled blood TCRbeta repertoires from subjects exposed to, actively infected with, or recovered from COVID-19 were included in the dataset. Sample metadata almost always included a de-identified subject ID, COVID-19 status, age in years and sex. Samples came from the ongoing ImmuneRACE study (first 160 participants) plus 1,254 subjects from 6 global collaborators. Where available, HLA class I and class II types were obtained from metadata supplied by the sample provider rather than from assay-based typing. The material from the prospective study consisted of cDNA or gDNA derived from T cells, B-cell-depleted T cells, or PBMCs. A freely available public database, intended as a resource for researchers studying the immune response to SARS-CoV-2, is where the repertoires were released. General study outcomes and caveats: The amount of clinical and demographic metadata varied by source and participant and was provided uncurated.

The CDR3 runs 15 residues from the cysteine to the phenylalanine. Only the CDR3 region is kept as DNA, spanning 45 bases read in frame from base 1. CDR1 and CDR2 are drawn from the germline V gene: SGHDT, YYEEEE. Deletion took 0 bases off V and 0 bases off J, with a span of 4 bases between the germline ends. With regard to this clone: It has no known antigen specificity. No quality values exist for individual bases; no much larger clone is one base distant.

The immunoSEQ Assay, a bias-controlled multiplex PCR, was used to amplify TCRbeta CDR3 regions from genomic DNA. The authors processed their data as follows. Within the assay, amplification of reference gene primers was used to estimate how many nucleated cells each sample contained. To quantify the absolute abundance of each unique TCRbeta CDR3 rearrangement, sequence reads were collapsed and filtered. For each sample, productive Simpson clonality was calculated as the square root of Simpson's diversity index across productive rearrangements. TCRdb retrieved this table from immuneACCESS and kept in-frame rearrangements only. Not all clones are present; in checked studies, unresolved V genes account for under half, and no reason is known for the remainder. The V and J calls and clone size are taken from that table; D and trimming were inferred from the DNA. This sample gives about 120,000 clones in total; 65% to 90% of them show up just once. The ten largest clonotypes hold 9.5% to 13% of the sample.

Collaborating institutions collected whole blood in K2EDTA tubes following their own protocols. For TCRbeta analysis, collaborator samples were shipped as frozen whole blood, as isolated PBMCs, or as DNA extracted from either sample type. This receptor was identified in a man of 80 years or more with acute or convalescent COVID-19. Sample: peripheral blood. This sequence uses TRBV5-6 and TRBJ2-6, with the D gene call left open. The DNA sequence is given as TGTGCCAGCAGCTTGGGAGGCTCTGGGGCCAACGTCCTGACTTTC. Translated, it gives CASSLGGSGANVLTF.